This entry concerns a single T cell receptor (beta chain). Study processing details: Estimates of nucleated cell counts were drawn from the amplification of reference gene primers. TCRdb's table, derived via immunoSEQ multiplex PCR, lists solely in-frame clones and lacks some. V and J calls and clone size follow that table, whereas D and trimming were derived from the DNA. This table holds 40,000 to 45,000 clones, about 90% found once. The data belong to a study of blood T cell repertoires in COVID-19. This sequence originates from a human donor in a cohort sampled during active COVID-19. Sample: peripheral blood.

CDR3 sequence: CSAYREEKLFF. The CDR3 nucleotides are TGCAGTGCGTATAGGGAGGAAAAACTGTTTTTT. The genes are TRBV20-1 and TRBJ1-4; D not certain. Germline-derived CDR1 and CDR2 are DFQATT and SNEGSKA (reference sequence). V was clipped by 6 bases and J by 8 bases, with 10 bases between them. This CDR3 is built from 11 residues.